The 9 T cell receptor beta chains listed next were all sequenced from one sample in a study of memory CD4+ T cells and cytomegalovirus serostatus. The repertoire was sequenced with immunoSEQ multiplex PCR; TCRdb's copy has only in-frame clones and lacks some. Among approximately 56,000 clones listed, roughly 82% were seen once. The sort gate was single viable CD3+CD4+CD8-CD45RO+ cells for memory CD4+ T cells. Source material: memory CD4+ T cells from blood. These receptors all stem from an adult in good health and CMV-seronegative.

DNA for the CDR3: TGCGCCAGCAGCCACCTCCGGGCCGAAAACATTCAGTACTTC. This sequence encodes CASSHLRAENIQYF. V and J are TRBV4-1 and TRBJ2-4, with unresolved D. Germline V gives CDR1 MGHRA, CDR2 YSYEKL. The CDR3 runs to 14 residues. V lost 3 bases and J lost 5, with 11 bases in between.

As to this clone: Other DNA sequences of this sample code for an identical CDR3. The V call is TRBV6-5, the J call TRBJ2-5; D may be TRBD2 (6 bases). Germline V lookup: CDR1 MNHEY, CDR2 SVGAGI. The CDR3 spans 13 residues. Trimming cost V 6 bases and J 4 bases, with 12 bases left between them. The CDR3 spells CASSPGGGETQYF. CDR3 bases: TGTGCCAGCAGCCCCGGGGGAGGAGAGACCCAGTACTTC.

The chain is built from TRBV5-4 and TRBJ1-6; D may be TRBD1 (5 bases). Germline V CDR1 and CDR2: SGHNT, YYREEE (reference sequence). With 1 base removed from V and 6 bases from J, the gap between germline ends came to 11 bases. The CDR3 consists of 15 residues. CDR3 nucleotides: TGTGCCAGCAGCTTGAAGGTCCAGGGTAATTCACCCCTCCACTTT. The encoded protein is CASSLKVQGNSPLHF.

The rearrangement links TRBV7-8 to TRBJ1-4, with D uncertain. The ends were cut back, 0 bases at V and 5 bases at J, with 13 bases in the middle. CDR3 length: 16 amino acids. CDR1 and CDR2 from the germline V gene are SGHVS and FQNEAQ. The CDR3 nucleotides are TGTGCCAGCAGCTTAGCAGCAGGTCTCTTAAATGAAAAACTGTTTTTT. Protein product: CASSLAAGLLNEKLFF.

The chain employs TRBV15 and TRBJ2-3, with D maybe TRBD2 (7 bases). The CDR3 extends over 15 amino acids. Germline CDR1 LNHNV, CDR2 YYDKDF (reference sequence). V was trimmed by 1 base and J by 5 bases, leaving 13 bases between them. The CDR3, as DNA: TGTGCCACCAGCAGAGTAGGGGGGGCCGGAGATACGCAGTATTTT. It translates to CATSRVGGAGDTQYF. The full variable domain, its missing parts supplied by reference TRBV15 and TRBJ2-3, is DAMVIQNPRYQVTQFGKPVTLSCSQTLNHNVMYWYQQKSSQAPKLLFHYYDKDFNNEADTPDNFQSRRPNTSFCFLDIRSPGLGDTAMYLCATSRVGGAGDTQYFGPGTRLTVL.

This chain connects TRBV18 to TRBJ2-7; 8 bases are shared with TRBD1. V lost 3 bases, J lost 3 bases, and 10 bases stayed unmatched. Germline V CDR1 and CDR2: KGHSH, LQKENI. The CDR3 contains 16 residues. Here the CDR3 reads CASSPGAGGSVYEQYF. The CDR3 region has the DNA TGTGCCAGCTCACCCGGCGCAGGGGGCTCCGTCTACGAGCAGTACTTC.

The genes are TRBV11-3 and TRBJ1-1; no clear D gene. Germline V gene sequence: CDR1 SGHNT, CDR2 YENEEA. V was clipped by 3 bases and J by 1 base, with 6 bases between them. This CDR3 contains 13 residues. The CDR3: CASSFSENTEAFF. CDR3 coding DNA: TGTGCCAGCAGCTTTTCGGAGAACACTGAAGCTTTCTTT.

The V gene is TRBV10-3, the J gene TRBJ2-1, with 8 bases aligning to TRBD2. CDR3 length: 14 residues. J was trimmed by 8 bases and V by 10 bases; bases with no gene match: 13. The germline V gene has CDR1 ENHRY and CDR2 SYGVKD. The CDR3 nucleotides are TGTGCCACCAAGCGGGAGCAAAAGACGGATGAGCAGTTCTTC. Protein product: CATKREQKTDEQFF.

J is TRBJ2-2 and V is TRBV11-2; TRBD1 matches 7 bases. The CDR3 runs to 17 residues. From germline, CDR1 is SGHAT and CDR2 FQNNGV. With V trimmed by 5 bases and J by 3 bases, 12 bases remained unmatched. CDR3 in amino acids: CASSPRPRDSYTGELFF. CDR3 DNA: TGTGCCAGCAGCCCCCGCCCCCGGGACAGCTACACCGGGGAGCTGTTTTTT.